The 30 T cell receptor beta chains listed next were all sequenced from one sample in a study of shared clonotypes between healthy human individuals. The assay was immunoSEQ multiplex PCR, and TCRdb's table has in-frame clones only and misses some. This sample yields 900,000 to 1,200,000 clones, of which 75% to 80% are seen a single time; roughly 0.62% belongs to the top ten. The sequencing sample was made of memory CD4+ T cells from PBMCs. Subset of the sample: CD45RA-negative fraction. These receptors came from a man aged 18 to 30 in good health. Some clones in this sample may be carry-over from other donors' samples.

CDR3 nucleotide sequence: TGTGCCAGCAGCGTAAGCTCCTCGGGAGATACGCAGTATTTT. Residues: CASSVSSSGDTQYF. The genes are TRBV9 and TRBJ2-3; D is undetermined. The CDR3 spans 14 residues. V dropped 1 base and J dropped 5 bases, with 11 bases sitting between them. Germline CDR1 is SGDLS and CDR2 is YYNGEE. The whole variable domain, filled in from reference TRBV9 and TRBJ2-3, reads DSGVTQTPKHLITATGQRVTLRCSPRSGDLSVYWYQQSLDQGLQFLIQYYNGEERAKGNILERFSAQQFPDLHSELNLSSLELGDSALYFCASSVSSSGDTQYFGPGTRLTVL.

The chain combines TRBV19 with TRBJ2-7, with 10 bases fitting TRBD1. This CDR3 is built from 14 residues. Germline V gene lookup returns CDR1 LNHDA and CDR2 SQIVND (reference sequence). Unmatched junction bases numbered 5, after V lost 4 bases and J lost 5 bases. The CDR3 sequence is CASSKDRGFDEQYF. Here the CDR3 DNA reads TGTGCCAGTAGTAAGGACAGGGGGTTCGACGAGCAGTACTTC.

The chain uses TRBV6-7 and TRBJ2-7; no clear D gene. TRBV6-7 is an open reading frame, and its role is uncertain. This CDR3 has 12 amino acids. V lost 4 bases and J 12 bases, leaving 16 bases between the germline ends. This CDR3 reads CASSLARAATYF. The CDR3 DNA sequence: TGTGCCAGCAGTTTGGCTAGGGCGGCGACGTACTTC.

This chain connects TRBV5-1 to TRBJ1-2; 7 bases line up with TRBD1. CDR3 length: 14 amino acids. Germline V gene sequence: CDR1 SGHRS, CDR2 YFSETQ. With 3 bases clipped from V and 4 bases from J, the junction kept 6 bases outside the gene matches. The CDR3 is CASSSGTATYGYTF. DNA for the CDR3: TGCGCCAGCAGCTCCGGGACAGCAACCTATGGCTACACCTTC.

The rearrangement uses TRBV29-1 and TRBJ2-7; no firm D call. Germline V gene sequence: CDR1 SQVTM, CDR2 ANQGSEA. V lost 6 bases and J lost 3, with 15 bases in between. The CDR3 contains 13 residues. CDR3 loop: CSVFTQYNYEQYF. For the CDR3, the DNA is TGCAGCGTATTCACCCAATATAACTACGAGCAGTACTTC.

The chain joins TRBV5-1 to TRBJ2-1, with TRBD1 as a possible D gene (6 bases). Per the germline V gene, CDR1 is SGHRS and CDR2 is YFSETQ. There are 14 residues in the CDR3. Trimming left V 1 base short and J 5 bases short, with 10 bases between. Here the CDR3 DNA reads TGCGCCAGCAGCTTGACAGGGCCAGACAATGAGCAGTTCTTC. Residues: CASSLTGPDNEQFF.

The gene calls are TRBV28 and TRBJ2-7; D possibly uses TRBD1 or TRBD2 (5 bases each). Trimming stripped 2 bases from V and 1 base from J, with 18 bases between. CDR3 length: 17 amino acids. Germline CDR1 MDHEN, CDR2 SYDVKM. The CDR3 sequence: CASSLIGGQGSSYEQYF. DNA of the CDR3: TGTGCCAGCAGTTTAATCGGCGGGCAGGGAAGTTCCTACGAGCAGTACTTC. Filled out from reference TRBV28 and TRBJ2-7, the complete variable domain reads DVKVTQSSRYLVKRTGEKVFLECVQDMDHENMFWYRQDPGLGLRLIYFSYDVKMKEKGDIPEGYSVSREKKERFSLILESASTNQTSMYLCASSLIGGQGSSYEQYFGPGTRLTVT.

The chain recombines TRBV4-1 with TRBJ1-5; D ambiguous. Germline-derived CDR1 and CDR2 are MGHRA and YSYEKL. V gave up 4 bases and J gave up 4 bases, with 11 bases separating them. This CDR3 contains 14 residues. CDR3 region: CASSLGPLNQPQHF. DNA of the CDR3: TGCGCCAGCAGCCTCGGACCCTTGAATCAGCCCCAGCATTTT.

This sequence joins TRBV5-4 and TRBJ1-2; weak D call: TRBD1 (5 bases). Germline lookup yields CDR1 SGHNT and CDR2 YYREEE (reference sequence). V was shortened by 0 bases and J by 7 bases, with 13 bases between the two germline ends. This CDR3 is 14 amino acids long. This chain's CDR3 is CASSLDGGSGGYTF. The CDR3 nucleotides are TGTGCCAGCAGCTTGGATGGGGGATCGGGTGGCTACACCTTC.

This clone was recorded many times. V is TRBV5-1 and J is TRBJ2-1, with TRBD2 identical over 13 bases. The V gene's germline CDR1 is SGHRS and CDR2 YFSETQ. The J segment lost 6 bases and the V segment lost 3 bases, leaving 0 bases of the junction unmatched. The CDR3 has 14 residues. CDR3 coding DNA: TGCGCCAGCAGCTGGACTAGCGGGAGCAATGAGCAGTTCTTC. Translating gives CASSWTSGSNEQFF.

Details on this clone: Mismatch with germline at one junction end may stem from a read error. The rearrangement uses TRBV15 and TRBJ2-3; a weak D match, TRBD1 (5 bases). Per germline, CDR1 LNHNV and CDR2 YYDKDF (reference sequence). The CDR3 spans 16 residues. The CDR3 DNA is TGTGCCACCAGAAGAGCTGACAGAAGTCCCACAGATACGCAGTATTTT. Translated, it gives CATRRADRSPTDTQYF.

The V gene is TRBV13, the J gene TRBJ2-7, with TRBD2 identical over 10 bases. Germline assignment: CDR1 PRHDT and CDR2 FYEKMQ (reference sequence). The length of the CDR3 is 16 residues. The ends lost 5 bases at V and 3 bases at J; junction bases unmatched: 10. CDR3 bases: TGTGCCAGCAGCAATACCCCTAGCGGGGGAATCTACGAGCAGTACTTC. This translates into CASSNTPSGGIYEQYF.

This chain joins TRBV28 and TRBJ2-5; D is ambiguous. The better agreement between TRBJ2-7 and the DNA end casts doubt on the J call. This CDR3 has 12 amino acids. Germline loops: CDR1 MDHEN, CDR2 SYDVKM. The CDR3 DNA reads as TGTGCCAGCACCTCCATGAGCTACGAGCAGTACTTC. Translated, it gives CASTSMSYEQYF.

The genes are TRBV11-3 and TRBJ1-3, with a weak D call TRBD1 (5 bases). Germline CDR1 is SGHNT and CDR2 is YENEEA. The CDR3 runs to 18 residues. The ends were cut back, 2 bases at V and 0 bases at J, with 17 bases in the middle. The CDR3 loop reads CASSLPPSQGISGNTIYF. The CDR3 DNA reads TGTGCCAGCAGCTTACCCCCCAGTCAGGGAATCTCTGGAAACACCATATATTTT.

The chain is built from TRBV6-5 and TRBJ1-5; tentatively, D is TRBD1 (5 bases). Germline loops: CDR1 MNHEY, CDR2 SVGAGI. This CDR3 is built from 14 residues. The V and J ends lost 5 bases and 5 bases respectively, with 13 bases between them. CDR3 bases: TGTGCCAGCAGTCCCCGACAGAGTGATCAGCCCCAGCATTTT. Translating gives CASSPRQSDQPQHF.

The chain uses TRBV6-5 and TRBJ2-3; unclear D gene. V dropped 5 bases and J dropped 2 bases, with 5 bases sitting between them. CDR1 and CDR2 (germline): MNHEY, SVGAGI. The length of the CDR3 is 12 residues. CDR3 DNA: TGTGCCAGCAGTCCCAACACAGATACGCAGTATTTT. Translated, it gives CASSPNTDTQYF.

CDR3 bases: TGTGCCAGCAGCAGAGGGGCACAGGAGTGGGAGACCCAGTACTTC. Translation gives CASSRGAQEWETQYF. The chain uses TRBV7-3 and TRBJ2-5, with D tentatively TRBD1 or TRBD2 (5 bases each). The CDR3 contains 15 residues. V was pared by 5 bases and J by 5 bases, with 18 bases between. The germline gives CDR1 SGHTA, CDR2 FQGTGA.

J is TRBJ2-7 and V is TRBV10-3, with D tentatively TRBD1 or TRBD2 (5 bases each). The CDR3 is made up of 15 amino acids. The V gene's germline CDR1 is ENHRY and CDR2 SYGVKD. V was clipped by 0 bases and J by 0 bases, with 9 bases between them. CDR3 DNA sequence: TGTGCCATCAGTGAGTCCGGGACGAGCTCCTACGAGCAGTACTTC. Protein: CAISESGTSSYEQYF.

This CDR3 reads CAISDGPSGSNQPQHF. The CDR3 DNA sequence: TGTGCCATCAGTGACGGGCCTAGCGGGAGCAATCAGCCCCAGCATTTT. The rearrangement uses TRBV10-3 and TRBJ1-5, with D uncertain. CDR1 is ENHRY, CDR2 SYGVKD, per germline. This CDR3 contains 16 residues. Trimming took 3 bases from V and 1 from J, leaving 13 bases between them.

The CDR3 is CASSLLGTSQGPGELFF. CDR3 coding DNA: TGTGCCAGCAGCTTGCTAGGGACATCACAGGGGCCCGGGGAGCTGTTTTTT. V is TRBV5-6 and J is TRBJ2-2; 7 bases fit TRBD1. The germline CDR1 and CDR2 sequences are SGHDT and YYEEEE. After removal of 1 base from V and 6 bases from J, the junction contained 12 bases not matched to a gene. CDR3 length: 17 residues.

The J gene is TRBJ1-1, the V gene TRBV6-5; 8 nucleotides align to TRBD1. Per germline, CDR1 MNHEY and CDR2 SVGAGI. This CDR3 contains 14 residues. The trim removed 4 bases at V and 0 bases at J, leaving 1 base unmatched. Written as DNA, the CDR3 is TGTGCCAGCAGTTCCAGGGGGCTGAACACTGAAGCTTTCTTT. It encodes CASSSRGLNTEAFF.

The chain is built from TRBV7-9 and TRBJ1-3; D unresolved. V gave up 5 bases and J gave up 0 bases, with 8 bases separating them. The CDR3 totals 14 residues. Germline-derived CDR1 and CDR2 are SEHNR and FQNEAQ (reference sequence). The CDR3 DNA reads as TGTGCCAGCAGCGATAACCGCTCTGGAAACACCATATATTTT. It is translated as CASSDNRSGNTIYF.

The chain recombines TRBV18 with TRBJ2-3, with D possibly called TRBD1 or TRBD2 (6 bases each). This CDR3 comprises 14 residues. V was pared by 6 bases and J by 2 bases, with 12 bases between. Germline CDR1 KGHSH, CDR2 LQKENI. The CDR3 bases are TGTGCCAGCTCCCGCGGGACAACCACAGATACGCAGTATTTT. Translation: CASSRGTTTDTQYF.

The rearrangement uses TRBV29-1 and TRBJ1-4; D might be TRBD1 (5 bases). The CDR3 sequence is 14 residues long. Germline assignment: CDR1 SQVTM and CDR2 ANQGSEA. Trimming cost V 7 bases and J 3 bases, with 15 bases left between them. CDR3 in amino acids: CSAQGGVANEKLFF. CDR3 nucleotides: TGCAGCGCGCAGGGAGGGGTGGCTAATGAAAAACTGTTTTTT.

This sequence joins TRBV7-9 and TRBJ2-3; 10 positions agree with TRBD2. Trimming cost V 4 bases and J 5 bases; bases outside gene matches: 6. Germline V lookup: CDR1 SEHNR, CDR2 FQNEAQ (reference sequence). The CDR3 runs to 15 residues. The CDR3 DNA reads TGTGCCAGCAGCTCACGCGGGACTAGCGAAGATACGCAGTATTTT. Its protein is CASSSRGTSEDTQYF. The full variable domain, completed using reference TRBV7-9 and TRBJ2-3, is DTGVSQNPRHKITKRGQNVTFRCDPISEHNRLYWYRQTLGQGPEFLTYFQNEAQLEKSRLLSDRFSAERPKGSFSTLEIQRTEQGDSAMYLCASSSRGTSEDTQYFGPGTRLTVL.

This clone has only a few counts. The chain employs TRBV5-1 and TRBJ2-6, with 7 bases matching TRBD1. V shed 3 bases, J shed 2 bases, and the junction held 2 bases outside the gene matches. The CDR3 loop spans 15 amino acids. From germline, CDR1 is SGHRS and CDR2 YFSETQ. The CDR3 coding sequence is TGCGCCAGCAGCTCGACAGGGACTGGGGCCAACGTCCTGACTTTC. Translating gives CASSSTGTGANVLTF.

This chain joins TRBV14 and TRBJ2-3; maybe TRBD2 (6 bases). This CDR3 contains 15 residues. Germline-derived CDR1 and CDR2 are SGHDN and FVKESK. V was clipped by 3 bases and J by 6 bases, with 16 bases between them. The CDR3 sequence is CASSQWLARSDTQYF. For the CDR3, the DNA is TGTGCCAGCAGCCAGTGGCTAGCGCGTTCGGATACGCAGTATTTT.

V and J are TRBV21-1 and TRBJ2-1; the table names TRBD2, a call not compared with the DNA. TRBV21-1 is a known pseudogene. The CDR3 spans 15 residues. The CDR3 nucleotides read TGTGCCAGCAGCAAAGACCCGCGGCTTAGCGATGAGCAGTTCTTC. Translation: CASSKDPRLSDEQFF.

CDR3 amino acids: CASSSPIAGATDTQYF. In DNA, the CDR3 is TGTGCCAGCAGTTCGCCTATAGCGGGAGCCACAGATACGCAGTATTTT. The gene calls are TRBV28 and TRBJ2-3; TRBD2 matches at 9 bases. The CDR3 sequence is 16 residues long. V shed 4 bases and J 2 bases; nucleotides not matched to a gene: 7. Germline lookup yields CDR1 MDHEN and CDR2 SYDVKM.

This clone was recorded at least ten times. This CDR3 is also generated by other DNA sequences in the sample. This sequence joins TRBV18 and TRBJ2-7; 7 bases match TRBD2. The CDR3 runs 13 residues. Trimming took 6 bases from V and 2 from J; bases not matched to a gene: 4. Looked up from germline, CDR1 is KGHSH and CDR2 is LQKENI. The CDR3 here is CASSGGSAYEQYF. Here the CDR3 DNA reads TGTGCCAGCTCGGGGGGGTCGGCCTACGAGCAGTACTTC.